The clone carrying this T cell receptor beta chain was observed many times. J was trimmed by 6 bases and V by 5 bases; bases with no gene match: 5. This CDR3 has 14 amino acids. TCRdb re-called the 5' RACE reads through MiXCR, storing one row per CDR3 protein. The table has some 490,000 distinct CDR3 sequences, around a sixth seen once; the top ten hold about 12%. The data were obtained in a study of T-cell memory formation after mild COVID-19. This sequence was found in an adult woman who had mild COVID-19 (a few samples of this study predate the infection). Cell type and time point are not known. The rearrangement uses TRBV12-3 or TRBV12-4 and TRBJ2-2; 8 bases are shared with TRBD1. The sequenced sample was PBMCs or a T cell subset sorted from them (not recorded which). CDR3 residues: CASSRDRSPGELFF. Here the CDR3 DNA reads TGTGCCAGCAGTCGGGACAGGTCCCCCGGGGAGCTGTTTTTT.